These 23 T cell receptor beta chains were all obtained from the same sample, sequenced in a study of T cells in Graves' hyperthyroidism and ophthalmopathy. The CDR3 regions of TCR beta were amplified from RNA transcripts. A set of HTBI primers served as the primers for a first-round RT-PCR of the TCR CDR3. MiXCR, applied by TCRdb to the multiplex PCR reads, yields one record per CDR3 protein. The sample consists of approximately 620,000 distinct CDR3 sequences, about a sixth of them appearing once. Sequenced sample: blood. These receptors all stem from a woman aged 40 to 50 with Graves' ophthalmopathy.

At least ten counts were recorded for this clonotype. The chain is built from TRBV20-1 and TRBJ2-5, with TRBD2 matching over 14 bases. V was pared by 0 bases and J by 5 bases, with 8 bases of the junction left unmatched. Germline V gene lookup returns CDR1 DFQATT and CDR2 SNEGSKA (reference sequence). The CDR3 is 17 amino acids. The DNA of the CDR3 is TGCAGTGCTAGAGATTCGGGACTAGCGGGAGTCGGGGAGACCCAGTACTTC. It is translated as CSARDSGLAGVGETQYF.

The sample holds many counts of this clonotype. At one of its ends the junction is not consistent with the germline gene, which may arise from a read error. J is TRBJ2-7 and V is TRBV28; weak D call: TRBD1 (6 bases). The CDR3 is 16 amino acids. Germline V CDR1 and CDR2: MDHEN, SYDVKM. The CDR3: CASSFYRQALSYGQYF. The CDR3 nucleotides read TGTGCCAGCAGTTTTTATCGACAGGCCCTCTCCTACGGGCAGTACTTC.

This clonotype was recorded at least ten times. The chain combines TRBV3-1 with TRBJ2-1, with D perhaps TRBD1 (6 bases). The CDR3 sequence is 14 residues long. Trimming removed 4 bases at V and 4 bases at J, with 11 bases between. The V gene's germline CDR1 is LGHDT and CDR2 YNNKEL (reference sequence). CDR3 region: CASSLRTVYNEQFF. CDR3 DNA sequence: TGTGCCAGCAGCCTTAGGACAGTTTACAATGAGCAGTTCTTC.

This sequence joins TRBV10-3 and TRBJ2-7, with 8 bases that match TRBD2. Germline loops: CDR1 ENHRY, CDR2 SYGVKD. The CDR3 contains 15 residues. The ends lost 6 bases at V and 2 bases at J; junction bases unmatched: 9. The CDR3 DNA reads TGTGCCATCAGGCCCTCGACTAGCGAGGCCTACGAGCAGTACTTC. Its protein product is CAIRPSTSEAYEQYF.

Many counts were recorded for this clonotype. V gene TRBV5-1 combines with J gene TRBJ2-3, with D maybe TRBD1 (5 bases). Germline lookup yields CDR1 SGHRS and CDR2 YFSETQ. This CDR3 is built from 15 residues. The V and J ends lost 1 base and 2 bases respectively, with 11 bases between them. The CDR3 spells CASSLWGRTTDTQYF. The DNA of the CDR3 is TGCGCCAGCAGCTTGTGGGGCAGGACCACAGATACGCAGTATTTT. The whole variable domain, remainder taken from reference TRBV5-1 and TRBJ2-3, is KAGVTQTPRYLIKTRGQQVTLSCSPISGHRSVSWYQQTPGQGLQFLFEYFSETQRNKGNFPGRFSGRQFSNSRSEMNVSTLELGDSALYLCASSLWGRTTDTQYFGPGTRLTVL.

CDR3 coding DNA: TGTGCCAGCAGTCCCCCTTCCAGGGGCGAAGGTCAGCCCCAGCATTTT. Its protein product is CASSPPSRGEGQPQHF. J is TRBJ1-5 and V is TRBV2; possibly TRBD1 for D (6 bases). Germline V gene lookup returns CDR1 SNHLY and CDR2 FYNNEI. Trimming took 5 bases from V and 6 from J, leaving 20 bases between them. This CDR3 has 16 residues.

The chain joins TRBV12-3 or TRBV12-4 to TRBJ1-1; D ambiguous. The CDR3 length is 14 residues. The V gene lost 1 base and the J gene lost 8 bases, with 14 bases spanning the gap. The CDR3 DNA follows: TGTGCCAGCAGTTTAGTTGGCACAAACGACGAAGCTTTCTTT. Amino acid sequence: CASSLVGTNDEAFF.

The CDR3 reads CASSPRAGAGDIQYF. CDR3 coding DNA: TGTGCCAGCAGTCCCCGGGCAGGGGCGGGGGACATTCAGTACTTC. The chain carries TRBV12-3 or TRBV12-4 and TRBJ2-4; possibly TRBD2 for D (7 bases). V lost 5 bases, J lost 8 bases, and 19 bases lay in between. The CDR3 length is 15 residues.

This clonotype has at least ten counts. The V call is TRBV20-1, the J call TRBJ2-7; 7 nucleotides line up with TRBD1. J lost 2 bases, V lost 0 bases, and 10 bases had no gene match. Germline values: CDR1 DFQATT, CDR2 SNEGSKA (reference sequence). This CDR3 is 16 amino acids long. The CDR3 DNA sequence: TGCAGTGCTAGAGAAGAGCAGGGGGTGGGGACCTACGAGCAGTACTTC. It codes for CSAREEQGVGTYEQYF.

This clonotype was observed many times. The J gene is TRBJ2-3, the V gene TRBV5-1; no clear D gene. The CDR3 loop spans 12 amino acids. Germline CDR1 is SGHRS and CDR2 is YFSETQ. Trimming shortened V by 4 bases and J by 1 base, and 4 bases separated the two germline ends. The CDR3 nucleotides are TGCGCCAGCAGCGGGCGCACAGATACGCAGTATTTT. Translated, it gives CASSGRTDTQYF.

This clonotype was recorded a few times. This chain connects TRBV7-3 to TRBJ2-5; D not resolved. Between the trimmed V and J ends, which lost 5 bases and 5 bases, there was a span of 12 bases. From germline, CDR1 is SGHTA and CDR2 FQGTGA. This CDR3 has 13 amino acids. CDR3 amino acids: CASSQRVLETQYF. In DNA form, the CDR3 reads TGTGCCAGCAGCCAGCGTGTTTTGGAGACCCAGTACTTC.

This clonotype was detected many times. V is TRBV14 and J is TRBJ2-3; D gene uncertain. Germline V gene data show CDR1 as SGHDN and CDR2 as FVKESK. The V end lost 0 bases, the J end lost 5 bases, and 6 bases lay between the germline ends. The length of the CDR3 is 13 residues. The CDR3 nucleotides are TGTGCCAGCAGCCAAGATCATGAAGATACGCAGTATTTT. Translated: CASSQDHEDTQYF.

Written as DNA, the CDR3 is TGTGCCAGCAGCTTAATCGACAGCACAGATACGCAGTATTTT. Translating it yields CASSLIDSTDTQYF. The rearrangement links TRBV7-9 to TRBJ2-3, with D unclear. The germline V and J ends were trimmed by 2 bases and 0 bases, with 6 bases remaining between them. The CDR3 runs 14 residues. Germline V gene data show CDR1 as SEHNR and CDR2 as FQNEAQ (reference sequence).

This clonotype was recorded at least ten times. This chain links TRBV7-9 with TRBJ2-7; D is ambiguous. Germline CDR1 is SEHNR and CDR2 is FQNEAQ (reference sequence). Between the trimmed V and J ends, which lost 4 bases and 1 base, there was a span of 8 bases. The CDR3 has 13 amino acids. Written as DNA, the CDR3 is TGTGCCAGCAGCTGGGATGGGTCCTACGAGCAGTACTTC. Amino acids: CASSWDGSYEQYF.

There are many counts of this clonotype. The CDR3 DNA follows: TGTGCCAGCAGCCAACCGGAGCGCACTGAAGCTTTCTTT. This sequence encodes CASSQPERTEAFF. The J gene is TRBJ1-1, the V gene TRBV3-1; D gene ambiguous. V lost 2 bases to trimming and J lost 4 bases, with 8 bases between them. The CDR3 consists of 13 residues. Germline V gene data show CDR1 as LGHDT and CDR2 as YNNKEL (reference sequence).

The rearrangement joins TRBV18 to TRBJ2-1; 9 bases are a match to TRBD2. The CDR3 is 14 residues long. The trim removed 4 bases at V and 5 bases at J, leaving 3 bases unmatched. Germline V gives CDR1 KGHSH, CDR2 LQKENI. The CDR3: CASSQRTSDNEQFF. CDR3 nucleotide sequence: TGTGCCAGCTCACAGAGGACTAGCGACAATGAGCAGTTCTTC.

This clonotype has ten or more counts. CDR3 coding DNA: TGTGCCAGCAGCCAAGGGGCGGGGGGCAATGAGCAGTTCTTC. The encoded protein is CASSQGAGGNEQFF. This sequence joins TRBV3-1 and TRBJ2-1; 8 nucleotides agree with TRBD2. The CDR3 is made up of 14 amino acids. J was trimmed by 6 bases and V by 1 base; bases with no gene match: 2. The germline CDR1 and CDR2 sequences are LGHDT and YNNKEL (reference sequence).

In its sample, this clonotype was seen a few times. The gene calls are TRBV25-1 and TRBJ1-2; 9 nucleotides agree with TRBD1. Per the germline V gene, CDR1 is MGHDK and CDR2 is SYGVNS. V trimming: 2 bases; J trimming: 8 bases; junction bases outside the gene matches: 6. The CDR3 has 14 amino acids. CDR3 in amino acids: CASSEPGQGQGYTF. CDR3 bases: TGTGCCAGCAGTGAACCGGGACAGGGTCAAGGCTACACCTTC.

The rearrangement links TRBV14 to TRBJ2-3; D unclear. Germline assignment: CDR1 SGHDN and CDR2 FVKESK. V was cut by 10 bases and J by 9 bases, with 8 bases left in between. The CDR3 extends over 9 amino acids. CDR3 nucleotide sequence: TGTGCCATCCTAAGGACGCAGTATTTT. This encodes CAILRTQYF.

This clonotype has only a few counts. J is TRBJ1-1 and V is TRBV9, with 8 bases identical to TRBD1. With V trimmed by 0 bases and J by 4 bases, 8 bases remained unmatched. This CDR3 is 16 amino acids long. Germline V lookup: CDR1 SGDLS, CDR2 YYNGEE. CDR3: CASSVVGTGLSTEAFF. In DNA, the CDR3 is TGTGCCAGCAGCGTAGTAGGGACAGGTTTGAGCACTGAAGCTTTCTTT.

In its sample, this clonotype was seen a few times. The chain carries TRBV11-2 and TRBJ1-4, with D perhaps TRBD1 (5 bases). The CDR3 runs 15 residues. The germline gives CDR1 SGHAT, CDR2 FQNNGV. V gave up 1 base and J gave up 8 bases, with 14 bases separating them. The CDR3 protein is CASSLGAGRVEKLFF. CDR3 DNA: TGTGCCAGCAGCTTAGGGGCGGGGCGTGTCGAAAAACTGTTTTTT.

Only a few counts were recorded for this clonotype. The CDR3 region is CASSLWTGFYNEQFF. In DNA form, the CDR3 reads TGTGCCAGCAGCCTTTGGACAGGGTTTTACAATGAGCAGTTCTTC. The chain employs TRBV11-2 and TRBJ2-1; 8 nucleotides match TRBD1. Germline loops: CDR1 SGHAT, CDR2 FQNNGV. This CDR3 contains 15 residues. The ends lost 5 bases at V and 4 bases at J; junction bases unmatched: 7.

This clonotype was detected many times. This rearrangement joins TRBV12-3 or TRBV12-4 to TRBJ2-3; possible D gene TRBD1, 6 bases. Trimming cost V 5 bases and J 0 bases, with 12 bases left between them. The CDR3 is 15 amino acids. CDR3 DNA: TGTGCCAGCAGTACCCGGCAGGGGAGCACAGATACGCAGTATTTT. Translating gives CASSTRQGSTDTQYF.